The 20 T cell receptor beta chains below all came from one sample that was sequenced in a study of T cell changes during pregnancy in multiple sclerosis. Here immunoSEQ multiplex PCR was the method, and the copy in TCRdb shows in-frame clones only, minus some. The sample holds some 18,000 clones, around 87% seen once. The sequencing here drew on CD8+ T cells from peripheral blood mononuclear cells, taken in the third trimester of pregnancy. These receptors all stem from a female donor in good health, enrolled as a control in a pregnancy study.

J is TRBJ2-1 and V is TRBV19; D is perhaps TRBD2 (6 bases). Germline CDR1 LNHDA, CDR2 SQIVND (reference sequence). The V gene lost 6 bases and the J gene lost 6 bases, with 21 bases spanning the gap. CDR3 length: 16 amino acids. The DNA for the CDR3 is TGTGCCAGTAGCTTGACGGGGGTGTCCGTAGGCAATGAGCAGTTCTTC. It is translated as CASSLTGVSVGNEQFF.

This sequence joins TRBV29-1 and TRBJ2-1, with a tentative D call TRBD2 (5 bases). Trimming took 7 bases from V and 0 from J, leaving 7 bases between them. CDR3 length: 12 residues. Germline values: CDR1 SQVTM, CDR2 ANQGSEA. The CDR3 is CSGESSYNEQFF. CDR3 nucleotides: TGCAGCGGGGAGAGCTCCTACAATGAGCAGTTCTTC.

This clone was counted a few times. As DNA, the CDR3 is TGTGCCAGCAGCCCATCGGGCACAGATACGCAGTATTTT. It codes for CASSPSGTDTQYF. The rearrangement uses TRBV7-9 and TRBJ2-3; unclear D gene. This CDR3 spans 13 amino acids. Trimming took 5 bases from V and 1 from J, leaving 7 bases between them. CDR1 is SEHNR, CDR2 FQNEAQ, per germline (reference sequence). Full variable domain (outside the CDR3, taken from reference TRBV7-9 and TRBJ2-3): DTGVSQNPRHKITKRGQNVTFRCDPISEHNRLYWYRQTLGQGPEFLTYFQNEAQLEKSRLLSDRFSAERPKGSFSTLEIQRTEQGDSAMYLCASSPSGTDTQYFGPGTRLTVL.

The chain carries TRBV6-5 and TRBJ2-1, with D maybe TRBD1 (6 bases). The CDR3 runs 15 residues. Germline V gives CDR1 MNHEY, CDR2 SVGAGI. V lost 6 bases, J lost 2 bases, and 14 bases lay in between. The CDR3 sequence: CASSLRDNPYNEQFF. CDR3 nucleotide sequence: TGTGCCAGCAGCTTAAGGGACAACCCCTACAATGAGCAGTTCTTC.

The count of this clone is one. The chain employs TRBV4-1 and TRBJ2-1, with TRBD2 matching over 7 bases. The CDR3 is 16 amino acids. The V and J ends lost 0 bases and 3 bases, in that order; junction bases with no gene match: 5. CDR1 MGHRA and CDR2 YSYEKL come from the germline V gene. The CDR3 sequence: CASSQDGRGVYNEQFF. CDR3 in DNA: TGCGCCAGCAGCCAAGATGGTCGGGGGGTCTACAATGAGCAGTTCTTC.

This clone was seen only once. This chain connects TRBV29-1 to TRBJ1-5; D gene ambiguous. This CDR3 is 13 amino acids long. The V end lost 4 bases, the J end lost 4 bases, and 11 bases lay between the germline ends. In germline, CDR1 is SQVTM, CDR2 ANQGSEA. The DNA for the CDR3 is TGCAGCGTTGCGATCGGAGGGAATCAGCCCCAGCATTTT. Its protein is CSVAIGGNQPQHF.

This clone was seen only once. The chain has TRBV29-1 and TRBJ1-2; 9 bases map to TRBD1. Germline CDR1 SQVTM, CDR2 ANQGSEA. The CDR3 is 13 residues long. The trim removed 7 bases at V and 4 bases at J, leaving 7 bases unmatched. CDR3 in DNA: TGCAGCGGCCAACAGGGGGCGAGCTATGGCTACACCTTC. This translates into CSGQQGASYGYTF.

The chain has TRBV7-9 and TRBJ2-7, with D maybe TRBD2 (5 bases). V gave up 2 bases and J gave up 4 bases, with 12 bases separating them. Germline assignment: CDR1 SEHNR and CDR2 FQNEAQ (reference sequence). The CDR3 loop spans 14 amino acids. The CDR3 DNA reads TGTGCCAGCAGCTTAATAGTGGGAGAATACGAGCAGTACTTC. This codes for CASSLIVGEYEQYF.

For the CDR3, the DNA is TGTGCCAGCAGCGGCCCGACAGGTAGTATGACTGAAGCTTTCTTT. It encodes CASSGPTGSMTEAFF. The chain is built from TRBV5-6 and TRBJ1-1, with D perhaps matching TRBD1 (6 bases). Trimming shortened V by 4 bases and J by 5 bases, and 18 bases separated the two germline ends. The CDR3 extends over 15 amino acids. Germline CDR1 and CDR2: SGHDT and YYEEEE. Looking up the rest from reference TRBV5-6 and TRBJ1-1 gives the full variable domain: DAGVTQSPTHLIKTRGQQVTLRCSPKSGHDTVSWYQQALGQGPQFIFQYYEEEERQRGNFPDRFSGHQFPNYSSELNVNALLLGDSALYLCASSGPTGSMTEAFFGQGTRLTVV.

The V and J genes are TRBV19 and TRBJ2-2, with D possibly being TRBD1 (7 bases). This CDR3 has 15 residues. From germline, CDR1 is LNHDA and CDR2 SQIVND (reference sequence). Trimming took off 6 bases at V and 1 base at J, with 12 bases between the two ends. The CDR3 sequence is CASSGGQLNTGELFF. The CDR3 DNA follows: TGTGCCAGTAGCGGGGGACAGTTGAACACCGGGGAGCTGTTTTTT.

CDR3 protein: CAISEASGGAITYEQYF. The CDR3 DNA sequence: TGTGCCATCAGTGAGGCAAGCGGGGGCGCGATAACCTACGAGCAGTACTTC. The gene calls are TRBV10-3 and TRBJ2-7; 8 nucleotides match TRBD2. The junction had 11 bases not matched to a gene; V was cut back by 2 bases and J by 2 bases. This CDR3 comprises 17 residues. The germline V gene encodes CDR1 ENHRY and CDR2 SYGVKD.

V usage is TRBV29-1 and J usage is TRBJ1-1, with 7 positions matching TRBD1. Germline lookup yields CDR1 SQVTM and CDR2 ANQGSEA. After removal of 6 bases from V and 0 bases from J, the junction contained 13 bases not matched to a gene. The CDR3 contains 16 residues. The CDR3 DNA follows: TGCAGCGTGGACGGGACAGTCCTTGGGATGAACACTGAAGCTTTCTTT. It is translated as CSVDGTVLGMNTEAFF.

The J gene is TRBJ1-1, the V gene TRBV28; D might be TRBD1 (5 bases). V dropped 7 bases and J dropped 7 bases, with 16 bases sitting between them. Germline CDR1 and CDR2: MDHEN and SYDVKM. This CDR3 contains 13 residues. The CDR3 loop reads CASTLLGAVEAFF. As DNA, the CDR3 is TGTGCCAGCACCCTGTTAGGGGCGGTTGAAGCTTTCTTT.

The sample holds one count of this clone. CDR3 protein: CASSEELAGGTDTQYF. The CDR3 region has the DNA TGTGCCAGCAGCGAGGAACTAGCGGGGGGCACAGATACGCAGTATTTT. The chain combines TRBV5-6 with TRBJ2-3; TRBD2 matches at 11 bases. Unmatched junction bases numbered 5, after V lost 4 bases and J lost 1 base. The CDR3 runs 16 residues. CDR1 and CDR2 (germline): SGHDT, YYEEEE.

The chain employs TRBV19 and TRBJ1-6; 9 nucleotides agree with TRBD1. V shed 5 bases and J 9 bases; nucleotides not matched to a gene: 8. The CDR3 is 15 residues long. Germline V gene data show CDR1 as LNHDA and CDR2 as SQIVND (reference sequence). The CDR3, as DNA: TGTGCCAGTAGTCACAGGGACAGGGAAACTTCACCCCTCCACTTT. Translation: CASSHRDRETSPLHF.

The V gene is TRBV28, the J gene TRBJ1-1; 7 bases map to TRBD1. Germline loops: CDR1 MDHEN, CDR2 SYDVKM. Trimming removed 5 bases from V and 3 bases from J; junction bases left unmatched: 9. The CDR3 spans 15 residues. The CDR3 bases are TGTGCCAGCAGTCTCAACAGGGGTCTATACACTGAAGCTTTCTTT. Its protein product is CASSLNRGLYTEAFF.

The CDR3 spells CASSIRTGAEQYF. The CDR3 nucleotides are TGTGCCAGCAGCATACGGACAGGGGCCGAGCAGTACTTC. The rearrangement uses TRBV21-1 and TRBJ2-7; TRBD1 reflects the table's D call only, with no check against the DNA. TRBV21-1 is tagged as a pseudogene. The CDR3 has 13 amino acids.

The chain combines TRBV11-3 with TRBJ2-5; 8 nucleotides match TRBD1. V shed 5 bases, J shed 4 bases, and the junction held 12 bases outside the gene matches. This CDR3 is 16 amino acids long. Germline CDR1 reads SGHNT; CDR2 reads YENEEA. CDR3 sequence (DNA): TGTGCCAGCAGCAGGACAGGGCGGGGAGTGGGAGAGACCCAGTACTTC. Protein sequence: CASSRTGRGVGETQYF.

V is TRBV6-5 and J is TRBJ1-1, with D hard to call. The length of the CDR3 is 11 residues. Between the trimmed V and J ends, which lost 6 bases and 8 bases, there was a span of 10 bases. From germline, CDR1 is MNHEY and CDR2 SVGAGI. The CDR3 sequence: CASSVNGEAFF. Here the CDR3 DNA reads TGTGCCAGCAGCGTAAACGGGGAAGCTTTCTTT.

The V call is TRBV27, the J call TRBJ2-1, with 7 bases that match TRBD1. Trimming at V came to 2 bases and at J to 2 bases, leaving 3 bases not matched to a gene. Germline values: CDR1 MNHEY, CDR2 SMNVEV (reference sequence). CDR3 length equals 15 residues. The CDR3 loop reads CASSLPGTAYNEQFF. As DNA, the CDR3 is TGTGCCAGCAGTTTACCCGGGACAGCCTACAATGAGCAGTTCTTC.